A single T cell receptor beta chain is shown here with its context. The antigen is undetermined. The data are from a study of cytomegalovirus exposure and HLA in healthy donors. Whole-study results and caveats: In vitro confirmation showed three CMV-associated chains to be CMV antigen specific. Reports showed the classifier diagnosing cytomegalovirus status with high specificity and sensitivity. TCR beta chains numbering more than 150 were designated cytomegalovirus-associated.

Assay: immunoSEQ multiplex PCR; the TCRdb copy retains only in-frame clones and omits some. The table has some 130,000 clones, 94% seen once. The donors were members of the validation cohort, which comprised about 130 subjects and was separate from the first cohort of more than 500 subjects. This CDR3 contains 16 residues. The germline gives CDR1 LNHNV, CDR2 YYDKDF (reference sequence). V lost 1 base, J lost 7 bases, and 7 bases stayed unmatched. V and J are TRBV15 and TRBJ1-4; 9 bases are shared with TRBD1. This receptor was identified in a man aged 18 to 30 in good health and CMV-seropositive. Sequences were obtained from PBMCs. Here the CDR3 DNA reads TGTGCCACCAGCAGAGTAAAAGGACAGGGGTCTGAAAAACTGTTTTTT. Translated, it gives CATSRVKGQGSEKLFF.